This entry lists 12 T cell receptor beta chains sequenced from one sample in a study of CXCR3-negative and CXCR3-positive naive CD8 T cells. The libraries of TRB cDNA were constructed through 5' RACE using UMI labels. TCRdb re-analyzed the 5' RACE reads; it lists each CDR3 protein once, without DNA. Seen in this sample are over 70,000 distinct CDR3 sequences; the ten most common clones hold around 1.7%. Sequenced input: naive CXCR3- CD8+ T cells from blood. Subset meaning: CD45RO-CCR7+CD27+CD95- naive CD8+ T cells lacking CXCR3 (TNR3-). These receptors were obtained from a human donor in good health. Some clones in this sample may be carry-over from other donors' samples.

The chain recombines TRBV30 with TRBJ2-7; lacking DNA, the TRBD2 call made by TCRdb goes unchecked. The CDR3 totals 18 residues. Germline V gene data show CDR1 as GTSNPN and CDR2 as SVGIG (reference sequence). This CDR3 is CAWTDTVISGALSYEQYF.

The J gene is TRBJ2-7, the V gene TRBV27; the TRBD1 assignment by TCRdb is unverifiable without DNA. CDR3 length: 13 amino acids. The germline V gene encodes CDR1 MNHEY and CDR2 SMNVEV (reference sequence). The CDR3: CASSDRDSYEQYF.

Here the CDR3 reads CASSQVWSGGTEAFF. The chain is built from TRBV4-3 and TRBJ1-1; TCRdb selects TRBD1, and the lack of DNA leaves this call unchecked. Germline CDR1 and CDR2: LGHNA and YSLEER. The CDR3 consists of 15 residues.

V and J are TRBV20-1 and TRBJ2-3; TCRdb lists TRBD2, though no DNA is available to test this call. CDR3 length: 17 amino acids. Germline CDR1 and CDR2: DFQATT and SNEGSKA (reference sequence). CDR3 protein: CSAAGLALAVGTDTQYF.

The chain employs TRBV5-1 and TRBJ2-7. Germline V gives CDR1 SGHRS, CDR2 YFSETQ. CDR3 length: 14 residues. The chain's CDR3 is CASSLAYGSYEQYF.

CDR3 amino acids: CTARDLGAGDHYEQYF. The V gene is TRBV20-1, the J gene TRBJ2-7; no DNA is available, so the TRBD2 call from TCRdb remains unchecked. The V gene's germline CDR1 is DFQATT and CDR2 SNEGSKA (reference sequence). CDR3 size: 16 residues.

V and J are TRBV7-9 and TRBJ2-5; as DNA is missing, the TRBD1 call by TCRdb cannot be tested. The germline CDR1 and CDR2 sequences are SEHNR and FQNEAQ (reference sequence). CDR3 length: 16 amino acids. The CDR3 here is CASSSIWKGGQETQYF.

V usage is TRBV5-1 and J usage is TRBJ2-7; no DNA is available, so the TRBD1 call from TCRdb remains unchecked. Germline-derived CDR1 and CDR2 are SGHRS and YFSETQ. The CDR3 spans 13 residues. CDR3 sequence: CASGLQGAGEQYF.

This rearrangement joins TRBV29-1 to TRBJ2-7. Germline values: CDR1 SQVTM, CDR2 ANQGSEA. This CDR3 region has 14 residues. CDR3 protein: CSALLVGEPYEQYF.

CDR3 loop: CASTPGDLNTEAFF. The genes are TRBV12-3 or TRBV12-4 and TRBJ1-1; the D call from TCRdb, TRBD1, cannot be confirmed without DNA. The CDR3 has 14 amino acids.

The rearrangement joins TRBV6-5 to TRBJ2-3; the D call of TRBD1 rests on TCRdb alone, since no DNA is present to check it. Germline V gives CDR1 MNHEY, CDR2 SVGAGI. The CDR3 extends over 16 amino acids. The CDR3 sequence is CASRDHRVTSTDTQYF.

The chain uses TRBV3-1 and TRBJ2-7; the TRBD2 assignment by TCRdb is unverifiable without DNA. The CDR3 consists of 18 residues. Germline CDR1 reads LGHDT; CDR2 reads YNNKEL (reference sequence). This CDR3 reads CASSQEGGGLSSSYEQYF.